The rows below give T cell receptor beta chains drawn from one sample of a study of radiotherapy plus CTLA-4 blockade in lung cancer. Clones were read by immunoSEQ multiplex PCR, and TCRdb kept only the in-frame ones, dropping some. The data show more than 100,000 clones, 80% to 90% seen once. This specimen consisted of peripheral blood, obtained from a patient treated with radiotherapy plus ipilimumab. These receptors came from a human donor with non-small cell lung cancer that progressed on radiotherapy plus ipilimumab. CDR3s include the opening cysteine and the closing phenylalanine or tryptophan. D genes are given only for firm matches. The size entry is marked missing in some rows and otherwise reads once, few, many or a size class.

- | TRBJ2-7 | TRBV14 | - | TGTGCCAGCAGCCAAGACAGACAGCCGCAGTACTTC | CASSQDRQPQYF
- | TRBJ1-3 | TRBV19 | - | TGTGCCAGTAGTCGCGGGCCCCGAAACACCATATATTTT | CASSRGPRNTIYF
- | TRBJ1-1 | TRBV5-1 | - | TGCGCCAGCAGCTTGGGGAAGTTGAACACTGAAGCTTTCTTT | CASSLGKLNTEAFF
- | TRBJ1-2 | TRBV11-3 | - | TGTGCCAGCAGCTTAGATTGGGGTCACTATGGCTACACCTTC | CASSLDWGHYGYTF
- | TRBJ2-7 | TRBV5-4 | - | TGTGCCAGCAGTCCAGGGGGTAGCGGGCTCTCCTACGAGCAGTACTTC | CASSPGGSGLSYEQYF
TRBD1 | TRBJ1-1 | TRBV29-1 | - | TGCAGCGCCAGGACAGGGGGAGGGATCACTGAAGCTTTCTTT | CSARTGGGITEAFF
TRBD2 | TRBJ2-2 | TRBV7-9 | - | TGTGCCACGCCCGGGAGGGTGGACACCGGGGAGCTGTTTTTT | CATPGRVDTGELFF
- | TRBJ2-3 | TRBV10-1 | - | TGCGCCAGCGGGAAGGACCTCACAGATACGCAGTATTTT | CASGKDLTDTQYF
TRBD1 | TRBJ1-1 | TRBV10-3 | - | TGTGCCATCAGTGAACCCGGGACAGGGGGCTCTGAAGCTTTCTTT | CAISEPGTGGSEAFF
TRBD1 | TRBJ1-2 | TRBV7-9 | - | TGTGCCAGCAGCATACCGGGACAGGGGAGCTATGGCTACACCTTC | CASSIPGQGSYGYTF
TRBD2 | TRBJ2-1 | TRBV7-2 | - | TGTGCCAGCAGCTTCCGGGCTAGCGGGACCAATGAGCAGTTCTTC | CASSFRASGTNEQFF
- | TRBJ1-5 | TRBV2 | - | TGTGCCAGCAGTGATCTAGGGGCTCCCCAGCATTTT | CASSDLGAPQHF
- | TRBJ1-5 | TRBV28 | - | TGTGCCAGCAGCCCTCCGGGGGGGGACAATCAGCCCCAGCATTTT | CASSPPGGDNQPQHF
- | TRBJ2-4 | TRBV5-3 | - | TGTGCCAGAAGCAGGGCGGACCCAAACATTCAGTACTTC | CARSRADPNIQYF
- | TRBJ1-3 | TRBV11-3 | - | TGTGCCAGCAGCTTAAGGCAGGACTACTCTGGAAACACCATATATTTT | CASSLRQDYSGNTIYF
TRBD1 | TRBJ1-1 | TRBV15 | - | TGTGCCACCAGCACCGGGACAGCGGTAACTGAAGCTTTCTTT | CATSTGTAVTEAFF
- | TRBJ2-1 | TRBV7-3 | - | TGTGCCAGCAGCCCCTTCTCCTACAATGAGCAGTTCTTC | CASSPFSYNEQFF
- | TRBJ2-1 | TRBV6-5 | once | TGTGCCAGCAGTTACTCTGGGGGGCGCGGTGGCAATGAGCAGTTCTTC | CASSYSGGRGGNEQFF
- | TRBJ2-5 | TRBV7-9 | - | TGTGCCAGCGGGTCCGGAGGGGAGCAGTACTTC | CASGSGGEQYF